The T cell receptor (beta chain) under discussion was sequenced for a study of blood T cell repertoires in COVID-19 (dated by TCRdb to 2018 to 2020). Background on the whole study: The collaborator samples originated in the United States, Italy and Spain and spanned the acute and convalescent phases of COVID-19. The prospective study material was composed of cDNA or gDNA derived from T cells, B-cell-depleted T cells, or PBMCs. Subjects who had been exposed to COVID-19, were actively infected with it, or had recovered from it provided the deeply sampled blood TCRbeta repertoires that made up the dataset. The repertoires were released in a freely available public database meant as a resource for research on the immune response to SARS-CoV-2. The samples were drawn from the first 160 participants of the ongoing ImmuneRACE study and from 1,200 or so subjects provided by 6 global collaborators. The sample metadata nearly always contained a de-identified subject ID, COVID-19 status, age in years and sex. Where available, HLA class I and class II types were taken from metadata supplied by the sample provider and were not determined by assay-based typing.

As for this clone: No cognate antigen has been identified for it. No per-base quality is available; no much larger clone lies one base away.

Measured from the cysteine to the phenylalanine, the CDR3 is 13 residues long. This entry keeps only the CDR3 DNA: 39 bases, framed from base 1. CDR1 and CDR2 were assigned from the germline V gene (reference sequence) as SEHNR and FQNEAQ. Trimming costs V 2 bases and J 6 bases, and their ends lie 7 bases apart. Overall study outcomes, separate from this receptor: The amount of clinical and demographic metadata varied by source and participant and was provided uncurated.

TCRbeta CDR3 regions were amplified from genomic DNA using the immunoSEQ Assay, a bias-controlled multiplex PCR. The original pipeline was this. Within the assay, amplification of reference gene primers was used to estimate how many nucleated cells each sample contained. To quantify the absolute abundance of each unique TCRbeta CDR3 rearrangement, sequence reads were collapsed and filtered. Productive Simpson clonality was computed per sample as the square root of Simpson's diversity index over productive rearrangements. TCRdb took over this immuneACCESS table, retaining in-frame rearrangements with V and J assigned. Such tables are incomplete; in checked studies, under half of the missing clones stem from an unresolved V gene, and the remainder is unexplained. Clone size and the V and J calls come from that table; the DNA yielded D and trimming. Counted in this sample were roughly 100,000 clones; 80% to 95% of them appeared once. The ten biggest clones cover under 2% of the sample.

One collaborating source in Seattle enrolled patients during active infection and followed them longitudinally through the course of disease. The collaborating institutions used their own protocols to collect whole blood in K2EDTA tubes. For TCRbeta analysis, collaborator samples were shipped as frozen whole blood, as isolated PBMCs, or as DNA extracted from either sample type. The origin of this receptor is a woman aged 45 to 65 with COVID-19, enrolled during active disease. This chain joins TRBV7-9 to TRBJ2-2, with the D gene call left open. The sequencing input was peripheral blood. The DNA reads TGTGCCAGCAGCTTATCGGGTCCCGGGGAGCTGTTTTTT. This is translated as CASSLSGPGELFF.